The rows below give T cell receptor beta chains drawn from one sample of a study of blood T cell repertoires in COVID-19. Sequencing was performed with immunoSEQ multiplex PCR; in TCRdb, only in-frame clones are kept and a portion is missing. The sample consists of about 140,000 clones, around 82% of them appearing once. The sample was PBMCs or T cells enriched from blood (not recorded which). The origin of the receptors is a man in his forties or fifties with acute COVID-19. CDR3s include the opening cysteine and the closing phenylalanine or tryptophan. The order of the fields is CDR3 DNA, CDR3 protein, J gene, clone size, D gene, V gene. The D gene is left open where the match is weak. Some rows mark clone size as missing; the rest say once, few, many or name a class of expanded clone.

DNA: TGTGCCAGCAGCGCGGGGACTAGCGGGGGGGCAGATACGCAGTATTTT
CDR3: CASSAGTSGGADTQYF
J: TRBJ2-3
size: .
D: TRBD2
V: TRBV9

DNA: TGTGCCAGCTCACCGAGGGACATGGGTGAGCAGTTCTTC
CDR3: CASSPRDMGEQFF
J: TRBJ2-1
size: .
D: .
V: TRBV18

DNA: TGTGCCAGCAGCTTGGGAGTCCATAATGAAAAACTGTTTTTT
CDR3: CASSLGVHNEKLFF
J: TRBJ1-4
size: once
D: .
V: TRBV5-5

DNA: TGTGCCAGCAGCCCCCCGTTCGGGGAGCAGTACTTC
CDR3: CASSPPFGEQYF
J: TRBJ2-7
size: .
D: .
V: TRBV6-5

DNA: TGTGCCAGCAGCCGCTTTGGCAAAGCCTACGAGCAGTACTTC
CDR3: CASSRFGKAYEQYF
J: TRBJ2-7
size: .
D: .
V: TRBV6-5

DNA: TGTGCCAGCAACGGGGGTAGCACAGATACGCAGTATTTT
CDR3: CASNGGSTDTQYF
J: TRBJ2-3
size: .
D: .
V: TRBV7-8

DNA: TGTGCCACCAGCAGAGATACAGGGTTTAATTCACCCCTCCACTTT
CDR3: CATSRDTGFNSPLHF
J: TRBJ1-6
size: .
D: .
V: TRBV15

DNA: TGTGCCAGCACCCCGAGCCCCCTCGATGGACTAGCGGGGGCTGGGGCCTACAATGAGCAGTTCTTC
CDR3: CASTPSPLDGLAGAGAYNEQFF
J: TRBJ2-1
size: .
D: TRBD2
V: TRBV6-2/TRBV6-3

DNA: TGCAGCGCCGGGACAGGGCTTTGGGCTGAAGCTTTCTTT
CDR3: CSAGTGLWAEAFF
J: TRBJ1-1
size: .
D: TRBD1
V: TRBV29-1

DNA: TGTGCCAGCAGCGCGACAGGCTATGGCTACACCTTC
CDR3: CASSATGYGYTF
J: TRBJ1-2
size: once
D: .
V: TRBV7-9